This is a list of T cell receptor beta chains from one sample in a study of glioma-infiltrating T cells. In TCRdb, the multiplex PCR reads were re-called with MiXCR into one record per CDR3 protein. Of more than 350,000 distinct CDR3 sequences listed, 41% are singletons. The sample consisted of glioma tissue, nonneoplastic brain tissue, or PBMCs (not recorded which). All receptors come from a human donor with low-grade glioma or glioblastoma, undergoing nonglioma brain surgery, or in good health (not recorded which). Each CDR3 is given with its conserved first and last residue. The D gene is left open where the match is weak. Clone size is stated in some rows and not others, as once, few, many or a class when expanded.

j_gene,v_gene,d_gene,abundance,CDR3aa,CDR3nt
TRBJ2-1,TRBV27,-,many,CASSFTGYNEQFF,TGTGCCAGCAGTTTTACCGGTTACAATGAGCAGTTCTTC
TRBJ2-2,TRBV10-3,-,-,CAISTWGTGELFF,TGTGCCATCAGCACCTGGGGCACCGGGGAGCTGTTTTTT
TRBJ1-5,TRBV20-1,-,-,CSAGEGRDQPQHF,TGCAGTGCCGGAGAGGGGCGGGATCAGCCCCAGCATTTT
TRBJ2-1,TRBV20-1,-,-,CSARDLQGGAYNEQFF,TGCAGTGCTAGAGATCTACAGGGTGGGGCCTACAATGAGCAGTTCTTC
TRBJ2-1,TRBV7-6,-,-,CASSSPSHERFF,TGTGCCAGCAGTTCACCTTCTCATGAGCGGTTCTTC
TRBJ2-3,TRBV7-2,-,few,CASSLSWGANADTQYF,TGTGCCAGCAGCTTATCGTGGGGGGCTAACGCAGATACGCAGTATTTT
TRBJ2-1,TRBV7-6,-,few,CASSLRWDSRSSYNEQFF,TGTGCCAGCAGCTTACGATGGGACTCTCGGAGCTCCTACAATGAGCAGTTCTTC
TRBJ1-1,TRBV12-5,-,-,CATTPPPKNTEAFF,TGTGCTACAACCCCCCCGCCGAAGAACACTGAAGCTTTCTTT
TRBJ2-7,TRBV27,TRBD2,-,CASTQLAGESEQYF,TGTGCCAGCACCCAACTAGCGGGAGAAAGCGAGCAGTACTTC
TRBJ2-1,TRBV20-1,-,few,CSVPGHSRVEQFF,TGCAGTGTTCCGGGACACTCGCGGGTAGAGCAGTTCTTC
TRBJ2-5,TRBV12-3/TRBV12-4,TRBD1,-,CASSPTGDKYQETQYF,TGTGCCAGCAGCCCTACAGGGGATAAGTACCAAGAGACCCAGTACTTC
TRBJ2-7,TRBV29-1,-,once,CSVARSGIYEQYF,TGCAGCGTTGCCAGGTCCGGTATCTACGAGCAGTACTTC
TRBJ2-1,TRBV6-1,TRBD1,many,CASSRPGTGYNEQFF,TGTGCCAGCAGTCGCCCCGGGACAGGCTACAATGAGCAGTTCTTC
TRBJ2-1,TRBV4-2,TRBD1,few,CASSLRTGGNEQFF,TGTGCCAGCAGCCTAAGGACAGGGGGCAATGAGCAGTTCTTC
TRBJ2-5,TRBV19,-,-,CASSIFVMSLEGHEETQYF,TGTGCCAGTAGTATTTTCGTCATGAGCCTGGAGGGACACGAAGAGACCCAGTACTTC
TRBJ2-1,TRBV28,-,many,CASSADSGEQFF,TGTGCCAGCAGTGCCGACTCGGGGGAGCAGTTCTTC
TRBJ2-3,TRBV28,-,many,CASSLRSVGTDTQYF,TGTGCCAGCAGTTTACGGAGTGTGGGCACAGATACGCAGTATTTT
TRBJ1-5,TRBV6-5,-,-,CASRDRFGNKPQHF,TGTGCCAGCAGGGACCGTTTCGGGAATAAGCCCCAGCATTTT
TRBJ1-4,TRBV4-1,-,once,CASSQGQRTGTVNEKLYF,TGCGCCAGCAGCCAAGGGCAACGAACCGGGACTGTGAATGAAAAACTGTATTTT
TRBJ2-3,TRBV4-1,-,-,CASSPMAGWDTQYF,TGCGCCAGCAGCCCCATGGCCGGTTGGGATACGCAGTATTTT
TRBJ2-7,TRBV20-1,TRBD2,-,CSADPRTSGIYDQYF,TGCAGTGCTGACCCCCGGACTAGCGGGATTTACGATCAGTACTTC
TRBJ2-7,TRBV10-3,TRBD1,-,CAIRDQGAGEQYF,TGTGCCATCAGAGATCAGGGGGCGGGCGAGCAGTACTTC
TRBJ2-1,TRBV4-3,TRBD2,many,CASSQRLAGDNEQFF,TGCGCCAGCAGCCAAAGACTAGCGGGAGACAATGAGCAGTTCTTC
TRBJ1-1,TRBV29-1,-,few,CSASARLGNTEAFF,TGCAGCGCCTCAGCGCGGCTAGGGAACACTGAAGCTTTCTTT
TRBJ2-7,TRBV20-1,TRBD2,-,CSARDRGGFVEQYF,TGCAGTGCTAGAGATCGGGGGGGGTTCGTCGAGCAGTACTTC
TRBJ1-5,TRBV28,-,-,CASSPSFVRFPMHQPQHF,TGTGCCAGCAGTCCCTCCTTCGTGAGGTTCCCCATGCATCAGCCCCAGCATTTT
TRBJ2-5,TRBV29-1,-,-,CSVGVLVGETQYF,TGCAGCGTTGGCGTCTTAGTAGGAGAGACCCAGTACTTC